This T cell receptor (beta chain) is drawn from a study of control samples from healthy donors and cancer patients. Germline trimming cut 4 bases from V and 5 bases from J; bases unmatched to any gene: 4. This CDR3 contains 13 residues. Germline V gives CDR1 MNHEY, CDR2 SMNVEV (reference sequence). Only in-frame clones appear in the TCRdb table, and some are missing; sequencing was by immunoSEQ multiplex PCR. The repertoire holds about 140,000 clones, with 88% as singletons. V gene TRBV27 combines with J gene TRBJ1-2; 7 bases match TRBD1. Source material: blood. The TCR sequence derives from a man aged 18 to 30 in good health. In DNA form, the CDR3 reads TGTGCCAGCAGTTACACGGGACAGTATGGCTACACCTTC. This gives the protein CASSYTGQYGYTF.